This is a list of T cell receptor beta chains from one sample in a study of cytomegalovirus exposure and HLA in healthy donors. Some clones are missing from TCRdb's copy, which holds only in-frame ones; the method was immunoSEQ multiplex PCR. The sample shows around 150,000 clones, 75% to 85% of them seen only once. The source material was PBMCs. The origin of the receptors is a man aged 50 or older in good health and CMV-seropositive. Both conserved end residues are part of each CDR3. Each record gives: clone size, J gene, D gene, V gene, CDR3 protein, CDR3 DNA. The D gene is left open where the match is weak. The size of a clone is reported for some rows only, either as once, few or many, or as a class for expanded clones.

-,TRBJ2-7,TRBD1,TRBV27,CASGTGPYEQYF,TGTGCCAGTGGGACAGGCCCATACGAGCAGTACTTC
-,TRBJ2-3,TRBD2,TRBV19,CASRRAGGFTDTQYF,TGTGCCAGTAGGAGAGCGGGGGGCTTCACAGATACGCAGTATTTT
once,TRBJ1-5,TRBD1,TRBV7-2,CASSPDRVTLRPQHF,TGTGCCAGCAGTCCCGACAGGGTAACTCTTCGGCCCCAGCATTTT
-,TRBJ1-2,-,TRBV5-6,CASSFGPTGSGGYTF,TGTGCCAGCAGCTTCGGTCCTACAGGGTCCGGTGGCTACACCTTC
-,TRBJ1-2,-,TRBV27,CASSFNPWGGHGYTF,TGTGCCAGCAGTTTTAACCCTTGGGGGGGACATGGCTACACCTTC
-,TRBJ2-2,-,TRBV29-1,CSAIAGPRNTGELFF,TGCAGCGCTATCGCAGGCCCGAGGAACACCGGGGAGCTGTTTTTT
-,TRBJ1-1,-,TRBV18,CASSPQAPRGNTEAFF,TGTGCCAGCTCACCACAAGCTCCCCGGGGGAACACTGAAGCTTTCTTT
-,TRBJ2-3,TRBD2,TRBV9,CASSLRLAPYRNTDTQYF,TGTGCCAGCAGCCTTCGACTAGCGCCTTACCGGAACACAGATACGCAGTATTTT
once,TRBJ2-2,-,TRBV5-8,CASSFRGHPTGELFF,TGTGCCAGCAGCTTTAGGGGCCACCCCACCGGGGAGCTGTTTTTT
-,TRBJ2-4,-,TRBV13,CASSSREPGKNIQYF,TGTGCCAGCAGCTCCCGGGAGCCGGGCAAAAACATTCAGTACTTC
-,TRBJ2-7,-,TRBV2,CASTGGSWEQYF,TGTGCCAGCACCGGAGGGTCGTGGGAGCAGTACTTC
-,TRBJ2-2,-,TRBV9,CASSYTGNLNTGELFF,TGTGCCAGCAGCTATACAGGGAATCTCAACACCGGGGAGCTGTTTTTT
once,TRBJ2-2,TRBD2,TRBV7-8,CASSSRRGLAGGFNGELFF,TGTGCCAGCAGCTCGCGCCGGGGACTAGCGGGGGGGTTCAACGGGGAGCTGTTTTTT
-,TRBJ1-1,-,TRBV19,CASSPSGGLNTEAFF,TGTGCCAGTAGTCCCTCAGGCGGGCTGAACACTGAAGCTTTCTTT
-,TRBJ2-7,-,TRBV7-9,CASSSSRGTYYEQYF,TGTGCCAGCAGCTCCAGCCGGGGGACCTACTACGAGCAGTACTTC
-,TRBJ2-1,TRBD1,TRBV2,CASSDRQGIEQFF,TGTGCCAGCAGTGATAGACAGGGGATTGAGCAGTTCTTC
-,TRBJ2-1,-,TRBV11-3,CASSGWRGTYNEQFF,TGTGCCAGCAGCGGATGGAGAGGAACCTACAATGAGCAGTTCTTC
-,TRBJ2-7,TRBD2,TRBV6-5,CASSYRTSGGPRVQYF,TGTGCCAGCAGTTACCGGACTAGCGGGGGGCCTAGGGTGCAGTACTTC
-,TRBJ2-4,-,TRBV7-9,CASSPRNIQYF,TGTGCCAGCAGCCCCCGTAACATTCAGTACTTC
few,TRBJ1-2,-,TRBV4-1,CASGTLLSGYTF,TGCGCCAGCGGGACACTGTTAAGCGGCTACACCTTC
-,TRBJ1-1,-,TRBV20-1,CSAPLYGEAFF,TGCAGTGCTCCTTTGTACGGTGAAGCTTTCTTT
-,TRBJ1-1,-,TRBV5-1,CASSVGLEEAFF,TGCGCCAGCAGCGTCGGACTAGAGGAAGCTTTCTTT
-,TRBJ1-2,TRBD1,TRBV7-9,CASSLGTGGYYGYTF,TGTGCCAGCAGCTTAGGGACAGGGGGCTACTATGGCTACACCTTC
once,TRBJ2-3,-,TRBV5-1,CASSSMITGLLTDTQYF,TGCGCCAGCAGCTCTATGATTACGGGACTTCTCACAGATACGCAGTATTTT
-,TRBJ1-4,TRBD1,TRBV18,CASSPAFPGQNNEKLFF,TGTGCCAGCTCACCCGCCTTCCCGGGACAGAACAATGAAAAACTGTTTTTT
-,TRBJ2-3,-,TRBV27,CASSLLNEPDTQYF,TGTGCCAGCAGTCTACTTAACGAGCCAGATACGCAGTATTTT
-,TRBJ1-4,TRBD1,TRBV7-8,CASSLVVRGNEKLFF,TGTGCCAGCAGCTTAGTAGTCAGGGGGAATGAAAAACTGTTTTTT
-,TRBJ2-4,TRBD2,TRBV19,CASSSVAGGGQKNIQYF,TGTGCCAGTAGTAGCGTAGCGGGAGGGGGGCAGAAAAACATTCAGTACTTC
-,TRBJ2-6,-,TRBV6-6,CASRLPSRSGANVLTF,TGTGCCAGCAGACTCCCTAGCAGGTCTGGGGCCAACGTCCTGACTTTC
few,TRBJ1-4,TRBD1,TRBV7-3,CASSLQGTDEKLFF,TGTGCCAGCAGCCTACAGGGGACGGATGAAAAACTGTTTTTT
-,TRBJ2-3,TRBD2,TRBV29-1,CSVDRTSGIADTQYF,TGCAGCGTTGATAGGACTAGCGGGATCGCAGATACGCAGTATTTT
-,TRBJ1-2,-,TRBV15,CATSRPGRSYGYTF,TGTGCCACCAGCAGACCTGGTCGTAGCTATGGCTACACCTTC
-,TRBJ2-5,TRBD2,TRBV5-1,CASSSRGVAGVEETQYF,TGCGCCAGCAGCTCTCGTGGGGTTGCGGGAGTTGAAGAGACCCAGTACTTC
-,TRBJ2-3,TRBD2,TRBV28,CASSPARSVAGVVDTQYF,TGTGCCAGCAGTCCCGCCCGTTCCGTTGCGGGAGTGGTAGATACGCAGTATTTT
-,TRBJ2-5,-,TRBV27,CASSSQGLRETQYF,TGTGCCAGCAGTTCGCAGGGTCTTCGGGAGACCCAGTACTTC
-,TRBJ2-1,TRBD2,TRBV27,CASSSGLARFLTGSSYNEQFF,TGTGCCAGCAGTTCGGGACTAGCGAGGTTCCTTACTGGGAGCTCCTACAATGAGCAGTTCTTC
once,TRBJ1-3,-,TRBV6-5,CASSYSQGSSGNTIYF,TGTGCCAGCAGTTACTCGCAGGGGTCCTCTGGAAACACCATATATTTT
-,TRBJ2-1,TRBD2,TRBV9,CASSVAGTSGGFNEQFF,TGTGCCAGCAGCGTAGCTGGGACTAGCGGGGGATTCAATGAGCAGTTCTTC
-,TRBJ2-4,-,TRBV7-9,CASSGPPQGIQYF,TGTGCCAGCAGCGGGCCCCCCCAGGGCATTCAGTACTTC
-,TRBJ1-1,-,TRBV6-5,CASTFAGTLNTEAFF,TGTGCCAGCACCTTCGCCGGGACTCTGAACACCGAAGCTTTCTTT
-,TRBJ2-1,TRBD1,TRBV6-6,CASESGTGPSEQFF,TGTGCCAGCGAATCCGGGACAGGGCCATCTGAGCAGTTCTTC
-,TRBJ1-5,TRBD1,TRBV19,CASTLELWDRAGQPQHF,TGTGCCAGTACCCTCGAGTTGTGGGACAGGGCGGGTCAGCCCCAGCATTTT
-,TRBJ2-3,TRBD2,TRBV9,CASSVIGAGTSTDTQYF,TGTGCCAGCAGCGTCATTGGAGCGGGGACTAGCACAGATACGCAGTATTTT
-,TRBJ2-6,-,TRBV5-4,CASSYLQGSGANVLTF,TGTGCCAGCAGCTACCTACAGGGCTCTGGGGCCAACGTCCTGACTTTC
-,TRBJ1-1,-,TRBV7-9,CASSTQDRNTEAFF,TGTGCCAGCAGCACCCAGGACAGGAACACTGAAGCTTTCTTT
-,TRBJ1-5,TRBD1,TRBV6-5,CASSFRQGRGNQPQHF,TGTGCCAGCAGTTTCAGACAGGGACGCGGCAATCAGCCCCAGCATTTT
-,TRBJ2-5,TRBD2,TRBV2,CASSPLAGSGQETQYF,TGTGCCAGCAGTCCTTTAGCGGGGTCTGGGCAAGAGACCCAGTACTTC
-,TRBJ2-1,-,TRBV7-8,CASSYTGTRKVDEQFF,TGTGCCAGCAGCTATACGGGGACAAGGAAGGTCGATGAGCAGTTCTTC
-,TRBJ1-5,TRBD1,TRBV5-1,CASSTTGDGNQPQHF,TGCGCCAGCAGCACGACAGGGGACGGCAATCAGCCCCAGCATTTT
once,TRBJ2-1,-,TRBV5-1,CASSLMPSLEFYNEQFF,TGCGCCAGCAGCTTGATGCCTTCCTTAGAATTCTACAATGAGCAGTTCTTC
-,TRBJ2-1,-,TRBV19,CASSITASGAYNEQFF,TGTGCCAGTAGTATAACTGCCTCGGGGGCCTACAATGAGCAGTTCTTC
-,TRBJ2-3,-,TRBV2,CARMHLDSPSTDTQYF,TGTGCCAGAATGCACTTAGACAGCCCTAGCACAGATACGCAGTATTTT